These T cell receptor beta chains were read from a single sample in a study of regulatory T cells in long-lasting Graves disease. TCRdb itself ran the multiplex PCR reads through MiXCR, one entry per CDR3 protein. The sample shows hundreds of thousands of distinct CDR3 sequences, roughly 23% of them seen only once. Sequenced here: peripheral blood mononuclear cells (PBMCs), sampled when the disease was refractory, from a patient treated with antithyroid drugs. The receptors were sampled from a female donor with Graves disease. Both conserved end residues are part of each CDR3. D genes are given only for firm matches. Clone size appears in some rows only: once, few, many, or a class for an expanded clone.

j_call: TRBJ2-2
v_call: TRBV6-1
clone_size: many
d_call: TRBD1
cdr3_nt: TGTGCCAGCAGTGATGAACACGGGACAGATTTCACCGGGGAGCTGTTTTTT
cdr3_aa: CASSDEHGTDFTGELFF

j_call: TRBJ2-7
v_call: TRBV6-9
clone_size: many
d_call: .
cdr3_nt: TGTGCCAGCAGTTACAGTGACCTTGAACCCTACGAGCAGTACTTC
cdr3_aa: CASSYSDLEPYEQYF

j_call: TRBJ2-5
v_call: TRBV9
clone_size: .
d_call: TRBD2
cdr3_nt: TGTGCCAGCAGCGGACTAGCGGGAAGGGAGACCCAGTACTTC
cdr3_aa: CASSGLAGRETQYF

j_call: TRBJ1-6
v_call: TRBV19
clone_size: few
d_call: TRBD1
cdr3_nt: TGTGCCAGTAGTATCGACAGGGGTAATTCACCCCTCCACTTT
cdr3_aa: CASSIDRGNSPLHF

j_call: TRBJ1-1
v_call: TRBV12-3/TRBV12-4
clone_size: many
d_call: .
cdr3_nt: TGTGCCAGCTACTCCCGATTGAACACTGAAGCTTTCTTT
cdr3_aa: CASYSRLNTEAFF

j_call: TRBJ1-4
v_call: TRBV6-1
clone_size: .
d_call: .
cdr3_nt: TGTGCCAGCTTAAGGGGGTCGTTGGTGATGGCTAATGAAAAACTGTTTTTT
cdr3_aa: CASLRGSLVMANEKLFF

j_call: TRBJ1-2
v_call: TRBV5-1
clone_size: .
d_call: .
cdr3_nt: TGCGCCAGCAGCTTGGATAAGCCGGGACACTATGGCTACACCTTC
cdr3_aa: CASSLDKPGHYGYTF

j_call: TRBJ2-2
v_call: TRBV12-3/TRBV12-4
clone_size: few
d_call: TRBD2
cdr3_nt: TGTGCCAGCAGATCGGGGGGGACCGGGGAGCTGTTTTTT
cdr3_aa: CASRSGGTGELFF

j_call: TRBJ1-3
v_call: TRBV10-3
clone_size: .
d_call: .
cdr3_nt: TGTGCCATCAGTGTGTTGGGTTCTGGAAACACCATATATTTT
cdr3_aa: CAISVLGSGNTIYF

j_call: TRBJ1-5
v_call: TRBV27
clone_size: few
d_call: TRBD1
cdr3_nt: TGTGCCACCGCGACAGGGAGTCAGCCCCAGCATTTT
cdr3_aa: CATATGSQPQHF

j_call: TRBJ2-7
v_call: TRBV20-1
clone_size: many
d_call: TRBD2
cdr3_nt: TGCAGTGCTAGGTCGGGGGGAGGTTACTACGAGCAGTACTTC
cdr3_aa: CSARSGGGYYEQYF

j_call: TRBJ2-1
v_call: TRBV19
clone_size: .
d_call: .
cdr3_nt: TGTGTCAGTAGTATTCCTTTCATAACCACCTACAATGAGCAGTTCTTC
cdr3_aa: CVSSIPFITTYNEQFF

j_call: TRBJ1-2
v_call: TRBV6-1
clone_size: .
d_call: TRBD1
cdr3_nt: TGTGCCAGCAGCCTGACAGGGGGCTTCGTCTACGGCTACACCTTC
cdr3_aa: CASSLTGGFVYGYTF

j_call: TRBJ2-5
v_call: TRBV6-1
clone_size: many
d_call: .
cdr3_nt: TGTGCCAGCGGGTCGGGGGAGACCCAGTACTTC
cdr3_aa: CASGSGETQYF

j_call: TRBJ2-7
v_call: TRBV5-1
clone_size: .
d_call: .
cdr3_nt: TGCGCCAGCAGCTTGACCCCGGCGGGCGAGCAGTACTTC
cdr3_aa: CASSLTPAGEQYF

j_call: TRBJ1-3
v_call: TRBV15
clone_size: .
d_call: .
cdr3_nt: TGTGCCACCAGCAGAGGCCCACCCCCCGAAAACACCATATATTTT
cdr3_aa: CATSRGPPPENTIYF

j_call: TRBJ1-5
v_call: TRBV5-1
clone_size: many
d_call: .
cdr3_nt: TGCGCCAGCAGCTTGGAGGCAGATCAGCCCCAGCATTTT
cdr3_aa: CASSLEADQPQHF

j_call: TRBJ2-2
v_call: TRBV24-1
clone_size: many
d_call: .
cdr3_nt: TGTGCCACCAGTGATTTGAACCGGCGGGAGCTGTTTTTT
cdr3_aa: CATSDLNRRELFF

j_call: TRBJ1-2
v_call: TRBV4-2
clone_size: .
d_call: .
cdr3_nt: TGTGCCAGCAGCTTGTCAAGGGAGGATTACACCTTC
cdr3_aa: CASSLSREDYTF

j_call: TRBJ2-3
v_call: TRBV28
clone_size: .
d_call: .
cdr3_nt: TGTGCCAGCACCTTCGGTTACCCCACAGATACGCAGTATTTT
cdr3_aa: CASTFGYPTDTQYF

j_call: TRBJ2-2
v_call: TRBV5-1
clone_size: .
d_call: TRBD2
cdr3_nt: TGCGCCAGCAGCTTAATAGCGGGAGACGGTGACACCGGGGAGCTGTTTTTT
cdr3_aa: CASSLIAGDGDTGELFF

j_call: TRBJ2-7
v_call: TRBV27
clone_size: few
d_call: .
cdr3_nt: TGTGCCAGCAGTTTGCGGAAGGGGTACGAGCAGTACTTC
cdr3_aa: CASSLRKGYEQYF

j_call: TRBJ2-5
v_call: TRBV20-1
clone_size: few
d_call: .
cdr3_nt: TGCAGTGCTCCCTGGGCAGGGTCCCCCCAGAAGACCCAGTACTTC
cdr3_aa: CSAPWAGSPQKTQYF

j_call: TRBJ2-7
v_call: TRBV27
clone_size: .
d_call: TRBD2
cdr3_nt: TGTGCCAGCAGTTTACCCGGGGGGTCTGAGCAGTACTTC
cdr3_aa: CASSLPGGSEQYF

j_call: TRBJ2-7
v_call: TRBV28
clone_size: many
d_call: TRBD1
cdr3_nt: TGTGCCAGCAGTGCGACAGGGCCTACCTACGAGCAGTACTTC
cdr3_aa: CASSATGPTYEQYF

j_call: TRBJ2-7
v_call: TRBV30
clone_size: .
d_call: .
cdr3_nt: TGTGCCTGGACTCAACGGGGGAGCCTTTTCGAGCAGTACTTC
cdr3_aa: CAWTQRGSLFEQYF

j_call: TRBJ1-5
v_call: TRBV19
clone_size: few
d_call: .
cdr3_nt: TGTGCCAGCGGGGGTTTCAATCAGCCCCAGCATTTT
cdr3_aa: CASGGFNQPQHF

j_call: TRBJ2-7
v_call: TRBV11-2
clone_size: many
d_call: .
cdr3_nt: TGTGCCAGCACCTCGGAGTGGACGGACTACGAGCAGTACTTC
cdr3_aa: CASTSEWTDYEQYF

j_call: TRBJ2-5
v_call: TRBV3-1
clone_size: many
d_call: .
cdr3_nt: TGTGCCAGCAGCCGGGGAGGGACAACCTCGTACCAAGAGACCCAGTACTTC
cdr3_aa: CASSRGGTTSYQETQYF

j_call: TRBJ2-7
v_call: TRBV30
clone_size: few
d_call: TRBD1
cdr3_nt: TGTGCCTGGAGCCTCGGAGACAGGGGACCCTACGAGCAGTACTTC
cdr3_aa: CAWSLGDRGPYEQYF

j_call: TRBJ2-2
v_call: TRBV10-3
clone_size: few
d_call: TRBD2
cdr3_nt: TGTGCCATCAGGGTCCGAGGACTAGCGGGAGGAGGTACCGGGGAGCTGTTTTTT
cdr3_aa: CAIRVRGLAGGGTGELFF

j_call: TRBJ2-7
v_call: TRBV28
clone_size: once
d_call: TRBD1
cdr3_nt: TGTGCCACCACGGGACAGGAGACCTACGGGCAGTACTTC
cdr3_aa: CATTGQETYGQYF

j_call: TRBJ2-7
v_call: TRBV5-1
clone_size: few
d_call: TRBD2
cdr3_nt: TGCGCCAGCAGCCGGGCCGGGACTAGCAGCGAGCAGTACTTC
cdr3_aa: CASSRAGTSSEQYF

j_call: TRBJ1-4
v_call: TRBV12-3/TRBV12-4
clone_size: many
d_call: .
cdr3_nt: TGTGCCATTCGACTCGGGGTGACTAATGAAAAACTGTTTTTT
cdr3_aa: CAIRLGVTNEKLFF

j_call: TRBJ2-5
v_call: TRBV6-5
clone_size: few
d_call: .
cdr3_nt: TGTGCCAGCAGTTACTCAGGGACCGGTGAGACCCAGTACTTC
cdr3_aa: CASSYSGTGETQYF

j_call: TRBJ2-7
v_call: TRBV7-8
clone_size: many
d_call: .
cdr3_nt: TGTGCCAGCAGCCTGAAGGGAGAAACCCCCGACGAGCAGTACTTC
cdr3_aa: CASSLKGETPDEQYF

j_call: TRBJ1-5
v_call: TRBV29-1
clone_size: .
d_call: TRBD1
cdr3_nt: TGCAGCGCTTCGGACAGGGGGCCGGGTCAGCCCCAGCATTTT
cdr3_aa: CSASDRGPGQPQHF

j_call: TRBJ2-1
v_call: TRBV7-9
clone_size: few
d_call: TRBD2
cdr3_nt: TGTGCCAGCAGCACAACTAGCGGGAGTATCAATGAGCAGTTCTTC
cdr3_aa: CASSTTSGSINEQFF

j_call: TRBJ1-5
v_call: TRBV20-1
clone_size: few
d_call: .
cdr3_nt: TGCAGTGCCGCCGGAGGGGGGAGTAGCAATCAGCCCCAGCATTTT
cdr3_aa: CSAAGGGSSNQPQHF

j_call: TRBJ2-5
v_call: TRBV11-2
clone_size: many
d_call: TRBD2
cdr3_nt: TGTGCCAGCAGCTTTTCTTCTTGGGATTTGGGCGGGAGGAAGCAAGAGACCCAGTACTTC
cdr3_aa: CASSFSSWDLGGRKQETQYF

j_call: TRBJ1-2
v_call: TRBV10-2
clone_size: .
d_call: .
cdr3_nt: TGCGCCAGCAAGCCGGGACCCCGCCGTGATGGCTACACCTTC
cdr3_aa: CASKPGPRRDGYTF

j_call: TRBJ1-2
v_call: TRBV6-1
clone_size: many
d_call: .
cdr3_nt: TGTGCCAGCAGTGAAAGCGCCGGGGGATATGGCTACACCTTC
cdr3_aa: CASSESAGGYGYTF

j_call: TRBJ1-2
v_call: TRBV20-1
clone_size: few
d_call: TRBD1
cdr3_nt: TGCAGTGCTAACAGCGGGGGGACAGTTAACTATGGCTACACCTTC
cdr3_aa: CSANSGGTVNYGYTF

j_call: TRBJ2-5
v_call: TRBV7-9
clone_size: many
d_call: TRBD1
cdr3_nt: TGTGCCAGCAGCCCGGGGACAGGGTCAGAGACCCAGTACTTC
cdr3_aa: CASSPGTGSETQYF

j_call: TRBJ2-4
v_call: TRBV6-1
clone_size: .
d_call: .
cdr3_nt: TGTGCCAGCAGTGAACGGATACGGGGAGCCAAAAACATTCAGTACTTC
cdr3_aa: CASSERIRGAKNIQYF

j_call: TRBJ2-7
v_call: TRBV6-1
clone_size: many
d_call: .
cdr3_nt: TGTGCCAGCAGTCCCCGGCTCGGTGACGGCGAGCAGTACTTC
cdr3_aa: CASSPRLGDGEQYF

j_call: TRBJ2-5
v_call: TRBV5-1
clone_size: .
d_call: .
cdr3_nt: TGCGCCAGCAGCTTGGGAATCGTTCGGGCGGGACAAGAGACCCAGTACTTC
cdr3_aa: CASSLGIVRAGQETQYF

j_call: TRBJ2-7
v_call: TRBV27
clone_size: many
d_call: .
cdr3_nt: TGTGCCAGCAGCCTGAGGGGGGACCAATTGGCGGGCTACGAGCAGTACTTC
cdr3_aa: CASSLRGDQLAGYEQYF

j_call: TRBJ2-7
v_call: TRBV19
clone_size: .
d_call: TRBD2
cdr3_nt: TGTGCCAGTAGTCCCAAACTAGCGGCAGGCTCCTACGAGCAGTACTTC
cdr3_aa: CASSPKLAAGSYEQYF

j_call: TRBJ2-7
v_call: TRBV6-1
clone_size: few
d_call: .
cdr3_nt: TGTGCCAGCCACGTGCGGGCGCGGGACTCCTACGAGCAGTACTTC
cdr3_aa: CASHVRARDSYEQYF